The 22 T cell receptor beta chains below were found in one sample sequenced in a study of T cells in Graves' hyperthyroidism and ophthalmopathy (dated 2019 in TCRdb). Library generation was performed with multiplex PCR. This sample was sequenced with an Illumina HiSeq 2000. The TCR beta CDR3 regions were amplified from the RNA transcripts. The first round of RT-PCR for the TCR CDR3 was performed with the HTBI primer set and the Qiagen OneStep RT-PCR kit. The public reads were reprocessed in TCRdb via fastp at Q25 and MiXCR, keeping in-frame beta chains. For every CDR3 protein sequence, its rows merge into one entry that carries the most common genes and DNA. This sample comprises 450,000 to 550,000 distinct CDR3 sequences, approximately 24% of them detected only once. The ten largest clones capture 11% of the sample. Sequencing input: blood. The receptors derive from a woman between 25 and 40 years old with Graves' ophthalmopathy.

This clonotype was seen at least ten times. For the CDR3, the DNA is TGTGCCAGCAGTGGATCGTGGGGCAGCTATGGCTACACCTTC. Protein product: CASSGSWGSYGYTF. This chain joins TRBV25-1 and TRBJ1-2, with a tentative D call TRBD1 (5 bases). The germline CDR1 and CDR2 sequences are MGHDK and SYGVNS. This CDR3 region has 14 residues. Trimming removed 4 bases at V and 4 bases at J, with 13 bases between.

The rearrangement joins TRBV5-1 to TRBJ2-7, with 11 positions matching TRBD1. The germline V gene encodes CDR1 SGHRS and CDR2 YFSETQ. This CDR3 is built from 14 residues. Trimming cost V 0 bases and J 7 bases; bases outside gene matches: 3. DNA of the CDR3: TGCGCCAGCAGCTTGGCCGGGACAGGGGGAGAGCAGTACTTC. This translates into CASSLAGTGGEQYF.

This clonotype occurred many times. The CDR3 region is CASSQDGSAYEQYF. CDR3 nucleotide sequence: TGTGCCAGCAGCCAAGATGGGTCAGCCTACGAGCAGTACTTC. The chain combines TRBV4-2 with TRBJ2-7; D not certain. The CDR3 length is 14 residues. Germline CDR1 LGHNA, CDR2 YNFKEQ. The V end lost 0 bases, the J end lost 2 bases, and 8 bases lay between the germline ends.

Comment on this clonotype: It is likely a read error, because the conserved phenylalanine at the end of the CDR3 is missing. The chain has TRBV2 and TRBJ1-5; D call uncertain. Trimming removed 1 base at V and 1 base at J, with 8 bases between. CDR1 SNHLY and CDR2 FYNNEI come from the germline V gene. The CDR3 consists of 15 residues. CDR3 coding DNA: TGTGCCAGCAGTGAAGGCAGTTCGAGCAATCAGCCCCAGCATGTT. This encodes CASSEGSSSNQPQHV.

The chain couples TRBV4-3 to TRBJ2-7; a possible D gene is TRBD1 (5 bases). The germline V gene encodes CDR1 LGHNA and CDR2 YSLEER. This CDR3 spans 17 amino acids. V was pared by 0 bases and J by 1 base, with 16 bases between. The CDR3 sequence: CASSQDRRGRESYEQYF. The CDR3 region has the DNA TGCGCCAGCAGCCAAGATAGGCGAGGCAGGGAATCCTACGAGCAGTACTTC.

The sample holds a few counts of this clonotype. J is TRBJ2-4 and V is TRBV7-3; tentatively, D is TRBD2 (5 bases). Germline V CDR1 and CDR2: SGHTA, FQGTGA. Trimming took off 5 bases at V and 7 bases at J, with 12 bases between the two ends. This CDR3 is 13 amino acids long. Here the CDR3 reads CASSPDLGNIQYF. In DNA form, the CDR3 reads TGTGCCAGCAGCCCGGACTTGGGGAACATTCAGTACTTC.

This clonotype was counted a few times. This CDR3 reads CASSAPSKGAGTEAFF. As DNA, the CDR3 is TGTGCCAGCAGTGCGCCCTCAAAGGGTGCAGGCACTGAAGCTTTCTTT. This chain links TRBV6-1 with TRBJ1-1; no reliable D call. V was pared by 4 bases and J by 4 bases, with 19 bases between. The CDR3 length is 16 residues. In germline, CDR1 is MNHNS, CDR2 SASEGT.

This clonotype has more than one count but fewer than ten. In DNA, the CDR3 is TGTGCCAGCAGCAAACAGGGTCACACTGAAGCTTTCTTT. Residues: CASSKQGHTEAFF. The V gene is TRBV3-1, the J gene TRBJ1-1, with D perhaps matching TRBD1 (6 bases). Germline V CDR1 and CDR2: LGHDT, YNNKEL (reference sequence). CDR3 length: 13 amino acids. V was clipped by 5 bases and J by 3 bases, with 10 bases between them.

The V gene is TRBV11-1, the J gene TRBJ2-7, with 8 positions matching TRBD2. Germline V gene data show CDR1 as SGHAT and CDR2 as FQDESV (reference sequence). V shed 0 bases, J shed 3 bases, and the junction held 10 bases outside the gene matches. CDR3 length: 17 residues. The chain's CDR3 is CASSLAAAAGGLYEQYF. CDR3 in DNA: TGTGCCAGCAGCTTAGCGGCCGCTGCGGGAGGTCTCTACGAGCAGTACTTC.

This clonotype was seen repeatedly, ten times or more. J is TRBJ1-5 and V is TRBV20-1, with D unclear. The CDR3 totals 12 residues. Germline CDR1 and CDR2: DFQATT and SNEGSKA (reference sequence). Trimming removed 4 bases at V and 2 bases at J, with 6 bases between. The CDR3 DNA is TGCAGTGCTATTACAGGCAATCAGCCCCAGCATTTT. This sequence encodes CSAITGNQPQHF.

There are a few counts of this clonotype. This CDR3 reads CASSLADRGSGNTIYF. The CDR3 DNA reads as TGTGCCAGCAGTTTAGCGGACAGGGGATCGGGAAACACCATATATTTT. The chain links TRBV12-3 or TRBV12-4 to TRBJ1-3, with 9 bases fitting TRBD1. This CDR3 comprises 16 residues. The V gene end was trimmed by 0 bases and the J gene end by 4 bases; junction bases not matched to a gene: 4.

This clonotype was seen repeatedly, ten times or more. Written as DNA, the CDR3 is TGTGCCAGCAGTTTAACGGACCCACCCTATGGCTACACCTTC. This translates into CASSLTDPPYGYTF. V gene TRBV12-3 or TRBV12-4 combines with J gene TRBJ1-2; D remains ambiguous. Trimming left V 2 bases short and J 4 bases short, with 11 bases between. The CDR3 loop spans 14 amino acids.

This clonotype was counted ten times or more. This chain links TRBV4-3 with TRBJ2-7, with D perhaps matching TRBD1 or TRBD2 (5 bases each). V dropped 1 base and J dropped 4 bases, with 11 bases sitting between them. Germline loops: CDR1 LGHNA, CDR2 YSLEER. The CDR3 sequence is 14 residues long. The CDR3 bases are TGCGCCAGCAGCCAAGCAAAGGGGACGTACGAGCAGTACTTC. Protein sequence: CASSQAKGTYEQYF.

This clonotype was seen at least ten times. This rearrangement joins TRBV20-1 to TRBJ1-2, with D unresolved. The CDR3 is 15 residues long. Germline CDR1 is DFQATT and CDR2 is SNEGSKA (reference sequence). The V end was cut by 3 bases, the J end by 2 bases, with 16 bases between. The CDR3 sequence is CSARVDGAPNYGYTF. CDR3 nucleotide sequence: TGCAGTGCTAGGGTCGATGGTGCGCCGAACTATGGCTACACCTTC.

This clonotype was detected ten times or more. V usage is TRBV7-8 and J usage is TRBJ2-7; D perhaps matches TRBD1 (6 bases). V lost 0 bases, J lost 7 bases, and 10 bases lay in between. The CDR3 is 13 amino acids. Germline V gene data show CDR1 as SGHVS and CDR2 as FQNEAQ. CDR3 amino acids: CASSLAAGEEQYF. DNA of the CDR3: TGTGCCAGCAGCTTAGCGGCAGGGGAAGAGCAGTACTTC.

This clonotype was observed a single time. This chain connects TRBV9 to TRBJ2-5, with TRBD2 matching over 8 bases. Losses at the gene ends were 3 bases for V and 5 bases for J; bases not matched to a gene: 6. The germline V gene has CDR1 SGDLS and CDR2 YYNGEE. This CDR3 is built from 14 residues. CDR3 region: CASSAGLAQETQYF. CDR3 DNA sequence: TGTGCCAGCAGCGCCGGACTAGCTCAGGAGACCCAGTACTTC.

This clonotype was found many times. The V call is TRBV11-2, the J call TRBJ1-2, with D unresolved. There are 15 residues in the CDR3. From germline, CDR1 is SGHAT and CDR2 FQNNGV. V lost 1 base and J 4 bases, leaving 13 bases between the germline ends. CDR3 loop: CASSLGDNIAYGYTF. In DNA form, the CDR3 reads TGTGCCAGCAGCTTAGGTGATAACATAGCCTATGGCTACACCTTC.

This clonotype has ten or more counts. The chain uses TRBV4-3 and TRBJ1-2, with 11 bases lining up with TRBD1. CDR1 is LGHNA and CDR2 is YSLEER in the germline V gene. CDR3 length equals 16 residues. V dropped 3 bases and J dropped 8; count of bases not matched to a gene: 11. CDR3 nucleotides: TGCGCCAGCAGCCAGGCGGGACAGGGGGTGTCGTACGGCTACACCTTC. Its protein is CASSQAGQGVSYGYTF.

This chain connects TRBV30 to TRBJ1-1; D ambiguous. The CDR3 has 13 residues. Trimming stripped 0 bases from V and 6 bases from J, with 11 bases between. Looked up from germline, CDR1 is GTSNPN and CDR2 is SVGIG (reference sequence). The CDR3 nucleotides read TGTGCCTGGAGTGTAGGCAGAGTCCCTGAAGCTTTCTTT. Protein: CAWSVGRVPEAFF.

This clonotype was detected only a few times. The chain combines TRBV7-2 with TRBJ1-2; 7 nucleotides match TRBD1. Germline assignment: CDR1 SGHTA and CDR2 FQGNSA. V lost 0 bases to trimming and J lost 2 bases; unmatched junction nucleotides: 3. The length of the CDR3 is 15 residues. In DNA, the CDR3 is TGTGCCAGCAGCTTAGCGGGACAGTCAAACTATGGCTACACCTTC. Translating gives CASSLAGQSNYGYTF.

The chain joins TRBV7-2 to TRBJ2-2; D might be TRBD2 (7 bases). Trimming pared 0 bases from V and 7 bases from J, leaving 12 bases between. CDR3 length: 15 amino acids. Looked up from germline, CDR1 is SGHTA and CDR2 is FQGNSA. CDR3 in amino acids: CASSLAGGPIGELFF. The CDR3, as DNA: TGTGCCAGCAGCTTAGCGGGGGGGCCCATCGGGGAGCTGTTTTTT.

The gene calls are TRBV12-3 or TRBV12-4 and TRBJ1-5; the D gene is possibly TRBD1 (5 bases). V lost 5 bases and J 3 bases, leaving 11 bases between the germline ends. CDR3 size: 14 residues. The CDR3: CASSPAGNNQPQHF. CDR3 sequence (DNA): TGTGCCAGCAGTCCCGCAGGGAACAATCAGCCCCAGCATTTT.